A selection of T cell receptor beta chains follows, all from one sample in a study of shared clonotypes between healthy human individuals. Only in-frame clones appear in the TCRdb table, and some are missing; sequencing was by immunoSEQ multiplex PCR. Of some 550,000 clones in the sample, 97% were seen once. The sample taken for sequencing was naive CD4+ T cells sorted from blood. The source of these receptors is a woman aged 25 to 39 in good health. Each CDR3 is given with its conserved first and last residue. Each record gives: D gene, J gene, V gene, clone size, CDR3 protein, CDR3 DNA. D genes are given only for firm matches. Clone size is stated in some rows and not others, as once, few, many or a class when expanded.

- TRBJ2-1 TRBV28 once CASSFPGAEQFF TGTGCCAGCAGTTTTCCGGGAGCAGAGCAGTTCTTC
- TRBJ1-1 TRBV6-5 - CASSYEGLTEAFF TGTGCCAGCAGTTACGAGGGTTTGACTGAAGCTTTCTTT
- TRBJ2-6 TRBV12-5 - CASAVWASSGANVLTF TGTGCTAGTGCCGTTTGGGCTTCGTCCGGGGCCAACGTCCTGACTTTC
- TRBJ2-1 TRBV11-3 - CASSLAGRDNEQFF TGTGCCAGCAGCTTAGCTGGGCGCGACAATGAGCAGTTCTTC
- TRBJ2-7 TRBV28 - CASSLAGTIGGEQYF TGTGCCAGCAGTTTGGCGGGGACGATTGGTGGCGAGCAGTACTTC
- TRBJ1-6 TRBV30 - CAWSVPGGSSPLHF TGTGCCTGGAGTGTACCCGGGGGCAGTTCACCCCTCCACTTT
- TRBJ1-1 TRBV2 - CASSHRVPTEAFF TGTGCCAGCAGCCACAGGGTGCCCACTGAAGCTTTCTTT
- TRBJ1-2 TRBV30 - CAWNKGEGTVTF TGTGCCTGGAACAAAGGGGAGGGGACTGTCACCTTC
- TRBJ1-1 TRBV5-4 - CASSSLPRANPNTEAFF TGTGCCAGCAGCTCCCTCCCCAGGGCCAACCCGAACACTGAAGCTTTCTTT
- TRBJ1-1 TRBV7-9 - CASSFRGRMNTEAFF TGTGCCAGCAGCTTCCGCGGCAGAATGAACACTGAAGCTTTCTTT
- TRBJ1-1 TRBV6-5 - CASSTQSEAFF TGTGCCAGCAGCACGCAGTCGGAAGCTTTCTTT
TRBD2 TRBJ2-2 TRBV7-8 - CASSNSGRIIGELFF TGTGCCAGCAGTAATAGCGGGAGAATAATCGGGGAGCTGTTTTTT
TRBD1 TRBJ2-7 TRBV2 - CASARTGGPPYEQYF TGTGCCAGCGCCCGAACAGGGGGCCCCCCCTACGAGCAGTACTTC
- TRBJ2-3 TRBV5-1 - CASSFSREDTQYF TGCGCCAGCAGCTTTAGTAGGGAAGATACGCAGTATTTT